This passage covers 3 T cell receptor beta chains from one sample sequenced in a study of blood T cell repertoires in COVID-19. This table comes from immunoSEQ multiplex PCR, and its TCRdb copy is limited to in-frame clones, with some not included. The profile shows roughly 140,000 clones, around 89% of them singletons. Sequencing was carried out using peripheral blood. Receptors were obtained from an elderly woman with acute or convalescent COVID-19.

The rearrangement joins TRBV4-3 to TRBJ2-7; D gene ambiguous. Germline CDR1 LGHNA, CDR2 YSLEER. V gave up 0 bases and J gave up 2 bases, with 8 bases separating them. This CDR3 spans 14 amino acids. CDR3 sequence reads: CASSQEARTYEQYF. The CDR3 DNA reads TGCGCCAGCAGCCAAGAGGCCAGGACCTACGAGCAGTACTTC.

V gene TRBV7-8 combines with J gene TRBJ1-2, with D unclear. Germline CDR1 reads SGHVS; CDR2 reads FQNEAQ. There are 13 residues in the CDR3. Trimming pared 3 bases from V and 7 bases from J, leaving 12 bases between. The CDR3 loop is CASSFNGESGYTF. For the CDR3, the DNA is TGTGCCAGCAGCTTTAATGGGGAGAGTGGCTACACCTTC.

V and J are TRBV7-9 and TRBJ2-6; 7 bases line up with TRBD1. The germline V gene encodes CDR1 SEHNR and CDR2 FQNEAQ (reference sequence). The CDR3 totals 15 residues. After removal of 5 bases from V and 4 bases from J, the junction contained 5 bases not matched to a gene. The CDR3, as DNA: TGTGCCAGCAGCCGAACAGGGGCCGGGGCCAACGTCCTGACTTTC. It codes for CASSRTGAGANVLTF.